This entry lists 15 T cell receptor beta chains sequenced from one sample in a study of T-cell reconstitution after alpha-beta-depleted transplantation in children. Molecular barcoding with unique molecular identifiers was used for the TCRbeta library. Each CDR3 protein gets one entry after TCRdb re-called the PCR reads with MiXCR. The table has 250,000 to 350,000 distinct CDR3 sequences, about a quarter seen once. Material: PBMCs, mostly from graft donor cells, obtained 180 days after TCRalphabeta/CD19-depleted stem cell transplant. Receptors originate from a male patient younger than 18 who had a stem cell transplant for acute lymphoblastic leukemia, so the T cells may come from the graft donor.

V is TRBV5-1 and J is TRBJ2-7, with D maybe TRBD2 (5 bases). From germline, CDR1 is SGHRS and CDR2 YFSETQ. There are 14 residues in the CDR3. The V end lost 4 bases, the J end lost 6 bases, and 17 bases lay between the germline ends. This CDR3 is CASSGGLSLGEQYF. CDR3 nucleotide sequence: TGCGCCAGCAGCGGCGGACTCTCCCTGGGCGAGCAGTACTTC.

J is TRBJ2-2 and V is TRBV6-2 or TRBV6-3; 10 positions match TRBD2. J gave up 1 base and V 1 base, and 12 bases lay outside the gene matches. The length of the CDR3 is 20 residues. Germline V CDR1 and CDR2: MNHEY, SVGEGT. The CDR3 nucleotides are TGTGCCAGCAGTTACTGGGTTAGCGGGAGGCGTGGTGGGAACACCGGGGAGCTGTTTTTT. Encoded protein: CASSYWVSGRRGGNTGELFF.

The rearrangement uses TRBV9 and TRBJ1-6; D unresolved. From germline, CDR1 is SGDLS and CDR2 YYNGEE. The CDR3 spans 16 residues. Trimming stripped 4 bases from V and 3 bases from J, with 14 bases between. CDR3 in DNA: TGTGCCAGCAGCTCGAGCGGCGCCCTCTATAATTCACCCCTCCACTTT. The encoded protein is CASSSSGALYNSPLHF.

The V call is TRBV3-1, the J call TRBJ2-7; possibly TRBD2 for D (6 bases). V was pared by 0 bases and J by 5 bases, with 11 bases between. CDR3 length equals 14 residues. Germline V CDR1 and CDR2: LGHDT, YNNKEL (reference sequence). The chain's CDR3 is CASSQDRELDEQYF. DNA for the CDR3: TGTGCCAGCAGCCAAGATCGGGAGTTGGACGAGCAGTACTTC.

On this clonotype itself: A read error may account for a junction end that differs from germline. The chain has TRBV5-1 and TRBJ2-3; maybe TRBD2 (6 bases). The CDR3 consists of 15 residues. The V gene's germline CDR1 is SGHRS and CDR2 YFSETQ. CDR3 coding DNA: TGTGCCAGCAGCTTGGGCACGGGAGAAGCAGATACGCAGTATTTT. Its protein product is CASSLGTGEADTQYF. Full variable domain (outside the CDR3, taken from reference TRBV5-1 and TRBJ2-3): KAGVTQTPRYLIKTRGQQVTLSCSPISGHRSVSWYQQTPGQGLQFLFEYFSETQRNKGNFPGRFSGRQFSNSRSEMNVSTLELGDSALYLCASSLGTGEADTQYFGPGTRLTVL.

This clonotype turned up a few times. J is TRBJ2-1 and V is TRBV2, with D perhaps matching TRBD1 or TRBD2 (5 bases each). CDR1 is SNHLY, CDR2 FYNNEI, per germline. V shed 8 bases and J shed 2 bases, with 13 bases lying between them. CDR3 length equals 14 residues. CDR3 amino acids: CASGRKGPYNEQFF. As DNA, the CDR3 is TGTGCCAGCGGTAGAAAGGGACCCTACAATGAGCAGTTCTTC.

This clonotype has a handful of counts. The rearrangement uses TRBV7-3 and TRBJ2-7, with 12 positions matching TRBD2. Germline assignment: CDR1 SGHTA and CDR2 FQGTGA. CDR3 length: 19 residues. With V trimmed by 5 bases and J by 0 bases, 14 bases remained unmatched. CDR3 DNA: TGTGCCAGCAGCCCTCCTAGGGCGGGACTAGCGGGTCTCTCCTACGAGCAGTACTTC. This sequence encodes CASSPPRAGLAGLSYEQYF. Using reference TRBV7-3 and TRBJ2-7 for the parts outside the CDR3, the full variable domain is GAGVSQTPSNKVTEKGKYVELRCDPISGHTALYWYRQSLGQGPEFLIYFQGTGAADDSGLPNDRFFAVRPEGSVSTLKIQRTERGDSAVYLCASSPPRAGLAGLSYEQYFGPGTRLTVT.

This chain links TRBV12-3 or TRBV12-4 with TRBJ2-7, with D unclear. Trimming shortened V by 3 bases and J by 2 bases, and 11 bases separated the two germline ends. The CDR3 runs 14 residues. The CDR3 is CASSFAGHPYEQYF. The CDR3 DNA reads as TGTGCCAGCAGTTTCGCAGGTCATCCCTACGAGCAGTACTTC.

This sequence joins TRBV5-1 and TRBJ1-1; the D is unclear. Germline CDR1 and CDR2: SGHRS and YFSETQ. Trimming left V 0 bases short and J 0 bases short, with 9 bases between. CDR3 size: 15 residues. This CDR3 reads CASSLAKQMNTEAFF. CDR3 coding DNA: TGCGCCAGCAGCTTGGCCAAGCAGATGAACACTGAAGCTTTCTTT. Based on the CDR3 plus reference TRBV5-1 and TRBJ1-1, the full variable domain is KAGVTQTPRYLIKTRGQQVTLSCSPISGHRSVSWYQQTPGQGLQFLFEYFSETQRNKGNFPGRFSGRQFSNSRSEMNVSTLELGDSALYLCASSLAKQMNTEAFFGQGTRLTVV.

The J gene is TRBJ2-2, the V gene TRBV7-9; 8 nucleotides agree with TRBD1. The length of the CDR3 is 14 residues. With 8 bases clipped from V and 5 bases from J, the junction kept 7 bases outside the gene matches. Germline CDR1 and CDR2: SEHNR and FQNEAQ (reference sequence). CDR3 residues: CASLRTGRTGELFF. The DNA for the CDR3 is TGTGCCAGCCTTCGGACAGGGAGGACCGGGGAGCTGTTTTTT.

J is TRBJ2-7 and V is TRBV5-6, with D possibly being TRBD2 (6 bases). V was shortened by 0 bases and J by 5 bases, with 18 bases between the two germline ends. CDR1 is SGHDT, CDR2 YYEEEE, per germline. The CDR3 loop spans 16 amino acids. CDR3 sequence (DNA): TGTGCCAGCAGCTTGGTGGGGGGTAGCATGGCCCACGAGCAGTACTTC. Amino acids: CASSLVGGSMAHEQYF.

The chain uses TRBV29-1 and TRBJ1-2; the D gene is possibly TRBD1 (5 bases). Germline lookup yields CDR1 SQVTM and CDR2 ANQGSEA. CDR3 length: 12 amino acids. Trimming removed 2 bases at V and 4 bases at J, with 8 bases between. The CDR3 DNA reads TGCAGCGTTGAAACGGGACGCTATGGCTACACCTTC. Translation: CSVETGRYGYTF.

This clonotype showed up just a few times. The V and J genes are TRBV7-6 and TRBJ1-1; no reliable D call. There are 13 residues in the CDR3. Trimming left V 2 bases short and J 4 bases short, with 8 bases between. Germline CDR1 and CDR2: SGHVS and FNYEAQ. The CDR3 coding sequence is TGTGCCAGCAGCTTACAGGAGTCCACTGAAGCTTTCTTT. The encoded protein is CASSLQESTEAFF.

The chain uses TRBV5-1 and TRBJ2-3, with TRBD2 as a possible D gene (6 bases). The CDR3 has 16 residues. Germline V lookup: CDR1 SGHRS, CDR2 YFSETQ. V was cut by 0 bases and J by 2 bases, with 13 bases left in between. As DNA, the CDR3 is TGCGCCAGCAGCTTGGCAGGCGGGACGCCCACAGATACGCAGTATTTT. Its translation is CASSLAGGTPTDTQYF.

This chain connects TRBV6-1 to TRBJ1-5; D is perhaps TRBD1 (6 bases). This CDR3 is built from 14 residues. Deletions cut 3 bases from V and 1 base from J, with 7 bases between. Germline V CDR1 and CDR2: MNHNS, SASEGT. As DNA, the CDR3 is TGTGCCAGCAGTGACACAGGGAGCAATCAGCCCCAGCATTTT. This codes for CASSDTGSNQPQHF.